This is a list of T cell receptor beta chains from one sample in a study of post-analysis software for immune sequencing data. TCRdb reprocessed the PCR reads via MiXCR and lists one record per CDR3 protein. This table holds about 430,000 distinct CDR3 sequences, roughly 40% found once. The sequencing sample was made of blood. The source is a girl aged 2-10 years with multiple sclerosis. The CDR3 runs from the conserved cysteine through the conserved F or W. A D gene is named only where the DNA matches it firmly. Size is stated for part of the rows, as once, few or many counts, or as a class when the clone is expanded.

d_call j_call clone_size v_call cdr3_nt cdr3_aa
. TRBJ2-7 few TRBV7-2 TGTGCCAGCAGCTTAATACCCCTTGGACAGACCTCCTATGAGCAGTACTTC CASSLIPLGQTSYEQYF
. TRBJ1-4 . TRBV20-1 TGCAGTGCTAACAGGCGGGCAGGGGAAAAACTGTTTTTT CSANRRAGEKLFF
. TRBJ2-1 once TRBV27 TGTGCCAGCAGTTGGAGTCGGCGGGGAAATGAGCAGTTCTTC CASSWSRRGNEQFF
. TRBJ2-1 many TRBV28 TGTGCCAGCAGCTTAGTGAGCTCCTACAATGAGCAGTTCTTC CASSLVSSYNEQFF
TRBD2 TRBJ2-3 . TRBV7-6 TGTGCCAGCAGCTTAGCGGTGACTAGCGGGGGGGCCGTAGATACGCAGTATTTT CASSLAVTSGGAVDTQYF
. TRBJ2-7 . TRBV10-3 TGTGCCATCAGTACTGACTACGAGCAGTACTTC CAISTDYEQYF
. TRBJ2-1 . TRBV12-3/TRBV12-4 TGTGCCAGCAGTATAGTAGGGAAACGGCAGTTCTTC CASSIVGKRQFF
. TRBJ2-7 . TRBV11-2 TGTGCCAGCAGCTTATGGGAGGGACAGGAAGGCGAGCAGTACTTC CASSLWEGQEGEQYF
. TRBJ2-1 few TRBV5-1 TGCGCCAGTAAAACGGGGAGCCCCGACTCCTACAATGAGCAGTTCTTC CASKTGSPDSYNEQFF
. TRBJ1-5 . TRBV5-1 TGCGCCAGCAGCTTGGGGGGTTTAGGGCAGCCCCAGCATTTT CASSLGGLGQPQHF
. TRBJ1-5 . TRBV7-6 TGTGCCAGCAGCTTAACGGGGCAGGTCGGTTCGCCCCAGCATTTT CASSLTGQVGSPQHF
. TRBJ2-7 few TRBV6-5 TGTGCCAGCAGTTACTTTGGGACCACCAGGACCTACGAGCAGTACTTC CASSYFGTTRTYEQYF
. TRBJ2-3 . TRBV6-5 TGTGCCAGCCGCTCCGAGGGATACACAGATACGCAGTATTTT CASRSEGYTDTQYF
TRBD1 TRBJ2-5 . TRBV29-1 TGCAGCGGTCCAGGGGACAGGGGAAGCGAGACCCAGTACTTC CSGPGDRGSETQYF
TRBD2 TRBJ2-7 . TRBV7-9 TGTGCCAGCAGCTTAGCACAGCGGGAGATGTACGAGCAGTACTTC CASSLAQREMYEQYF
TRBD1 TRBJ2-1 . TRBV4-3 TGCGCCAGCAGCCTCGGGACAGGGGACAATGAGCAGTTCTTC CASSLGTGDNEQFF
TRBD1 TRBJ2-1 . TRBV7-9 TGTGCCAGCAGCTTAGGTCACAGGGGGCTTTACAATGAGCAGTTCTTC CASSLGHRGLYNEQFF
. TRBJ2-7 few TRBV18 TGTGCCAGCTCAGCAAGACGGAGCTCCTACGAGCAGTACTTC CASSARRSSYEQYF
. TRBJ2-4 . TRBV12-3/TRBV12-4 TGTGCCAGCAGTTTGGGCGGTTCAACCAAAAACATTCAGTACTTC CASSLGGSTKNIQYF
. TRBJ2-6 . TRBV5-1 TGCGCCAGCAGCTTAGTAGGGGCGGATGGGGCCAACGTCCTGACTTTC CASSLVGADGANVLTF
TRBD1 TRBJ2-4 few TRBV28 TGTGCCAGCACCGAGGACAGGGGGCTCAACATTCAGTACTTC CASTEDRGLNIQYF
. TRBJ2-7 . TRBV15 TGTGCCACCAGCAACCTCCCATCAGGGGCTACCGCGGACGAGCAGTACTTC CATSNLPSGATADEQYF
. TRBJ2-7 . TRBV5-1 TGCGCCAGCAGCTTCAACAGGATTTCCTACGAGCAGTACTTC CASSFNRISYEQYF
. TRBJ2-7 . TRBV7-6 TGTGCCAGCAGCTTAGCGCCGGGCAGCGGTACCTACGAGCAGTACTTC CASSLAPGSGTYEQYF
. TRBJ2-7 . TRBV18 TGTGCCAGCAGCCGTCGGGACGGTCCTACTGAGCAGTACTTC CASSRRDGPTEQYF
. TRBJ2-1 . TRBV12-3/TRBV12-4 TGTGCCAGCAGTACCTCTAGCGCTAGCTCCTACAATGAGCAGTTCTTC CASSTSSASSYNEQFF
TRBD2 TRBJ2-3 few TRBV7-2 TGTGCCAGCAGCCCCCCTAGCGGGGGGGCGACAGATACGCAGTATTTT CASSPPSGGATDTQYF
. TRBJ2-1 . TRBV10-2 TGCGCCAGCAGTAATACCCACCGAGGCAGGGAAAGAGAGACCCAGTTCTTC CASSNTHRGRERETQFF
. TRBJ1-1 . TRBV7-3 TGTGCCAGCAGCTTATCGGTCCCCCGGGGAGATGGCACTGAAGCTTTCTTT CASSLSVPRGDGTEAFF
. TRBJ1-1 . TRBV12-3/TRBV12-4 TGTGCCAGCAGTCCCTTGGGTGGAAGGAGTGAAGCTTTCTTT CASSPLGGRSEAFF
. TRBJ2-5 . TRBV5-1 TGCGCCAGCAGCTTGGGGCCGATCCCCAGCGAGACCCAGTACTTC CASSLGPIPSETQYF
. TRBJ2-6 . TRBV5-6 TGTGCCAACAGCTTGCCGACGGGAACTGGGGCCAACGTCCTGACTTTC CANSLPTGTGANVLTF
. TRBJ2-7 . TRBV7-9 TGTGCCAGCAGCTCAGACAGTGTTTGTGGCGAGCAGTACTTC CASSSDSVCGEQYF
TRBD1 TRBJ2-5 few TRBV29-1 TGCAGCGTTGAGAAGGGACAGGGGATACCGTACCAAGAGACCCAGTACTTC CSVEKGQGIPYQETQYF
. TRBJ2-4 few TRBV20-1 TGCAGTGCTAGAGCCGGCGAAGCCAAAAACATTCAGTACTTC CSARAGEAKNIQYF
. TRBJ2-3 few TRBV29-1 TGCAGCGTTGAAAGAGGCCCCCCTACGTATTTT CSVERGPPTYF
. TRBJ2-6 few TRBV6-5 TGTGCCAGCAAAGTGGGGGCGACGGGGGCCAACGTCCTGACTTTC CASKVGATGANVLTF
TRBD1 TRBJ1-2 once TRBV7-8 TGTGCCAGCAGCTTAGCGGCGGGACAGCACCCAACTAACTATGGCTACACCTTC CASSLAAGQHPTNYGYTF
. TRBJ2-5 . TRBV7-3 TGTGCCAGCAGCATATTTACCTACGGGGGGCAACAAGAGACCCAGTACTTC CASSIFTYGGQQETQYF
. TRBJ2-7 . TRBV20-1 TGCAGTGCTAGAGATGGCCTAGCAGGTTCCTACGAGCAGTACTTC CSARDGLAGSYEQYF
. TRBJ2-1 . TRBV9 TGTGCCAGCAGCGTAGAGAACGGTATTGGGAATGAGCAGTTCTTC CASSVENGIGNEQFF
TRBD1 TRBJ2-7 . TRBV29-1 TGCAGCGTTTTAGGAAGGACAGGGGGCATCGACGAGCAGTACTTC CSVLGRTGGIDEQYF
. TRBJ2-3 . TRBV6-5 TGTGCCAGTTACTTACAGGGCAGCATGACTCCGGTCGCAGATACGCAGTATTTT CASYLQGSMTPVADTQYF
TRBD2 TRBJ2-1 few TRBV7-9 TGTGCCAGCAGCCCCCTCCACGGGGGGAACAATGAGCAGTTCTTC CASSPLHGGNNEQFF
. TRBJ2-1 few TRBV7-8 TGTGCCAGCAGCTTATTGACGGGGGCCAAGCAGTTCTTC CASSLLTGAKQFF
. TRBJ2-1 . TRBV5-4 TGTGCCAGCAGCCCTGTGTTGGGCAATGAGCAGTTCTTC CASSPVLGNEQFF
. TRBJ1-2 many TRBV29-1 TGCAGCGTTGAAGATGGGGTGGGCTACACCTTC CSVEDGVGYTF
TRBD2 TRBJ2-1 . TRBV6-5 TGTGCCAGCAGTTACTCGGGACTAGCGGGCGTCAATGAGCAGTTCTTC CASSYSGLAGVNEQFF
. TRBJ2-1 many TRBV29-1 TGCAGCGTTTGGGGAGGGACAGTCCTACAAGGGCAGTTCTTC CSVWGGTVLQGQFF
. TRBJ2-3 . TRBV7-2 TGTGCCCTGGGGGGAGAAAGCACAGATACGCAGTATTTT CALGGESTDTQYF
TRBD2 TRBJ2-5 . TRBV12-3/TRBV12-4 TGTGCCAGCAGTTTCATAGCGGGAGGGGAGACCCAGTACTTC CASSFIAGGETQYF
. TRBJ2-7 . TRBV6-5 TGTGCCAGCAGTTACCGCCTCCGGGGCCCCTCCGGCCACGAGCAGTACTTC CASSYRLRGPSGHEQYF